This T cell receptor (beta chain) was identified during a study of CD8+ T cells in alopecia areata. J was trimmed by 8 bases and V by 2 bases; bases with no gene match: 15. The germline CDR1 and CDR2 sequences are GTSNPN and SVGIG (reference sequence). The CDR3 extends over 16 amino acids. In each case, RNA was isolated and then reverse transcribed into cDNA as the sequencing template. TCRdb's copy holds only in-frame clones and misses some; the assay was immunoSEQ multiplex PCR. Seen here are around 190,000 clones, 60% observed once, and the top ten hold approximately 1%. The treatment: oral pan-JAK inhibitor, 5-10 mg twice daily. Those with alopecia areata gave lesional scalp punch biopsies and peripheral blood. In the case of this clone: Its antigen remains unidentified.

Whole-study findings and limits: Higher clonality and more expanded CD8+ clones appeared in lesional than normal scalp.

The chain recombines TRBV30 with TRBJ1-2, with 9 positions matching TRBD1. The receptor's source is a human donor with alopecia areata. The input for sequencing was CD4+ T cells sorted from blood, taken at week 24, from a patient treated with tofacitinib. CDR3 amino acids: CAWSPKAGTGFYGYTF. The CDR3 nucleotides read TGTGCCTGGAGTCCAAAAGCCGGGACAGGGTTCTACGGCTACACCTTC.